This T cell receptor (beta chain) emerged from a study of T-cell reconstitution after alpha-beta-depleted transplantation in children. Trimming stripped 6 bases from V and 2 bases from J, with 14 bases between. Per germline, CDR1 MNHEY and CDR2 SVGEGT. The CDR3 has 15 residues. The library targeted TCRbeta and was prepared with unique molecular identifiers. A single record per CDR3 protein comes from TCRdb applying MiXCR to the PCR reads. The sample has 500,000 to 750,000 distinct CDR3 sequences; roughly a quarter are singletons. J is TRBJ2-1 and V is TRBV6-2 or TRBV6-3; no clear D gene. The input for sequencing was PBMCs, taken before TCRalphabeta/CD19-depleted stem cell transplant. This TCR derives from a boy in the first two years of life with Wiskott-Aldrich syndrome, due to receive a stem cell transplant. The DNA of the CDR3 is TGTGCCAGCAGCCTTCTCAGCCCTACCTACAATGAGCAGTTCTTC. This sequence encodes CASSLLSPTYNEQFF.